A single sample is the source of the 25 T cell receptor beta chains below, sequenced in a study of cytomegalovirus exposure and HLA in healthy donors. The PCR was carried out with 60 Vbeta primers and 13 Jbeta primers. Clones were sequenced by immunoSEQ multiplex PCR, and TCRdb holds only the in-frame ones, with some missing. The sample holds about 170,000 clones; about four fifths are singletons and the top ten take about 2%. Sequences were obtained from PBMCs. Source of these receptors: a woman aged 50 to 65 in good health and CMV-seronegative.

The V gene is TRBV9, the J gene TRBJ1-5, with a tentative D call TRBD1 (6 bases). CDR1 and CDR2 from the germline V gene are SGDLS and YYNGEE. The CDR3 runs to 15 residues. V was pared by 4 bases and J by 5 bases, with 16 bases between. The CDR3 spells CASSRSWGGDQPQHF. The CDR3 bases are TGTGCCAGCAGCCGCAGCTGGGGGGGCGATCAGCCCCAGCATTTT.

This chain joins TRBV28 and TRBJ2-7; D is uncertain. The V and J ends lost 3 bases and 1 base respectively, with 19 bases between them. CDR1 MDHEN and CDR2 SYDVKM come from the germline V gene. This CDR3 contains 17 residues. CDR3 region: CASSLWVSLGESYEQYF. CDR3 nucleotides: TGTGCCAGCAGTTTGTGGGTCAGTCTCGGAGAGTCCTACGAGCAGTACTTC.

V and J are TRBV5-1 and TRBJ2-1, with D possibly TRBD1 on 6 matching bases. Trimming shortened V by 5 bases and J by 12 bases, and 15 bases separated the two germline ends. CDR3 length: 12 residues. The V gene's germline CDR1 is SGHRS and CDR2 YFSETQ. The CDR3 protein is CASSFDQGTQFF. CDR3 DNA sequence: TGCGCCAGCAGTTTTGACCAGGGGACGCAGTTCTTC.

The chain carries TRBV2 and TRBJ1-5; unclear D gene. Germline loops: CDR1 SNHLY, CDR2 FYNNEI. The V end was cut by 2 bases, the J end by 6 bases, with 11 bases between. This CDR3 has 14 amino acids. Written as DNA, the CDR3 is TGTGCCAGCAGTGAAACATCAGTCAGTCAGCCCCAGCATTTT. This encodes CASSETSVSQPQHF.

This clone was recorded only once. The V and J genes are TRBV6-1 and TRBJ1-2; the D gene is possibly TRBD1 (6 bases). V shed 11 bases and J shed 1 base, with 14 bases lying between them. CDR1 is MNHNS, CDR2 SASEGT, per germline. The CDR3 contains 13 residues. CDR3 DNA: TGTGCCCTCCGGACAGTTTTTAACTATGGCTACACCTTC. It is translated as CALRTVFNYGYTF.

To note about this clone: Other DNA sequences in the sample encode the same CDR3. The chain uses TRBV7-6 and TRBJ2-7; the match to TRBD1 covers 10 bases. CDR3 length: 15 residues. After removal of 6 bases from V and 5 bases from J, the junction contained 10 bases not matched to a gene. Germline CDR1 and CDR2: SGHVS and FNYEAQ. CDR3 sequence (DNA): TGTGCCAGCAGTTCAGGTGCGGGACAGGGGAACGAGCAGTACTTC. As protein: CASSSGAGQGNEQYF.

The chain is built from TRBV6-5 and TRBJ2-1; 7 bases map to TRBD2. The CDR3 runs to 15 residues. J gave up 6 bases and V 0 bases, and 5 bases lay outside the gene matches. CDR1 is MNHEY, CDR2 SVGAGI, per germline. CDR3 DNA sequence: TGTGCCAGCAGTTACTCGGGGGGGTTAGTCAATGAGCAGTTCTTC. This translates into CASSYSGGLVNEQFF.

V usage is TRBV5-4 and J usage is TRBJ1-2, with unresolved D. This CDR3 region has 12 residues. The germline V gene encodes CDR1 SGHNT and CDR2 YYREEE (reference sequence). V lost 0 bases to trimming and J lost 6 bases, with 6 bases between them. In DNA, the CDR3 is TGTGCCAGCAGCTTGGATTCTAATGGCTACACCTTC. This translates into CASSLDSNGYTF.

The chain uses TRBV4-3 and TRBJ2-1; 8 positions agree with TRBD2. V trimming: 0 bases; J trimming: 3 bases; junction bases outside the gene matches: 4. Germline loops: CDR1 LGHNA, CDR2 YSLEER. This CDR3 is 16 amino acids long. This CDR3 is CASSQELLAGYNEQFF. As DNA, the CDR3 is TGCGCCAGCAGCCAAGAACTTCTAGCGGGCTACAATGAGCAGTTCTTC.

The gene calls are TRBV19 and TRBJ2-3; D might be TRBD2 (7 bases). The CDR3 has 15 amino acids. Germline V gene data show CDR1 as LNHDA and CDR2 as SQIVND (reference sequence). The ends were cut back, 5 bases at V and 6 bases at J, with 18 bases in the middle. In DNA, the CDR3 is TGTGCCAGTAGTCCCTTGGGGGGGGCCCGGGATACGCAGTATTTT. Protein product: CASSPLGGARDTQYF.

This rearrangement joins TRBV21-1 to TRBJ2-7; TRBD1, as called in the table, went unchecked against the DNA. TRBV21-1 is shown as a pseudogene. The CDR3 extends over 15 amino acids. The CDR3: CASSKAGQRSYEQYF. CDR3 bases: TGTGCCAGCAGCAAAGCGGGACAAAGGTCCTACGAGCAGTACTTC.

Here the CDR3 DNA reads TGTGCCAGTAATCGCGGGACAGGGGCCTACGAGCAGTACTTC. Encoded protein: CASNRGTGAYEQYF. This chain uses TRBV19 with TRBJ2-5; TRBD1 agrees at 10 bases. The DNA matches TRBJ2-7 better at its end, which makes the J call doubtful. The germline V gene has CDR1 LNHDA and CDR2 SQIVND (reference sequence). The CDR3 totals 14 residues.

The chain recombines TRBV28 with TRBJ2-7; D is undetermined. Germline loops: CDR1 MDHEN, CDR2 SYDVKM. The ends were cut back, 2 bases at V and 2 bases at J, with 10 bases in the middle. The CDR3 length is 14 residues. Here the CDR3 reads CASSLAIPPYEQYF. In DNA form, the CDR3 reads TGTGCCAGCAGTTTAGCGATACCGCCCTACGAGCAGTACTTC. Full variable domain (rest looked up from reference TRBV28 and TRBJ2-7): DVKVTQSSRYLVKRTGEKVFLECVQDMDHENMFWYRQDPGLGLRLIYFSYDVKMKEKGDIPEGYSVSREKKERFSLILESASTNQTSMYLCASSLAIPPYEQYFGPGTRLTVT.

The chain employs TRBV9 and TRBJ1-2, with D uncertain. The CDR3 has 15 amino acids. CDR1 and CDR2 (germline): SGDLS, YYNGEE. The V end lost 4 bases, the J end lost 0 bases, and 13 bases lay between the germline ends. This CDR3 reads CASSTRQITNYGYTF. DNA for the CDR3: TGTGCCAGCAGCACCCGACAAATTACTAACTATGGCTACACCTTC.

The V gene is TRBV19, the J gene TRBJ2-2, with 14 nucleotides matching TRBD2. The V segment lost 7 bases and the J segment 3 bases; nucleotides outside the gene matches: 1. In germline, CDR1 is LNHDA, CDR2 SQIVND (reference sequence). The CDR3 totals 15 residues. CDR3 in DNA: TGTGCCAGTATGGGACTAGCGGGAGACACCGGGGAGCTGTTTTTT. The encoded protein is CASMGLAGDTGELFF.

The chain employs TRBV29-1 and TRBJ1-2; 10 bases fit TRBD1. This CDR3 spans 14 amino acids. Per germline, CDR1 SQVTM and CDR2 ANQGSEA. J was trimmed by 5 bases and V by 6 bases; bases with no gene match: 9. CDR3 coding DNA: TGCAGCGTCCAACTCCTGGGACAGGGGTATGGCTACACCTTC. Encoded protein: CSVQLLGQGYGYTF.

The V call is TRBV5-8, the J call TRBJ2-7; 9 nucleotides agree with TRBD1. The CDR3 is 13 amino acids. Per germline, CDR1 SGHTS and CDR2 YDEGEE. The V gene end was trimmed by 4 bases and the J gene end by 6 bases; junction bases not matched to a gene: 5. The CDR3 sequence is CASSPGQGREQYF. The DNA of the CDR3 is TGTGCCAGCAGCCCGGGACAGGGTCGCGAGCAGTACTTC.

The chain recombines TRBV5-1 with TRBJ2-5, with D possibly TRBD1 on 6 matching bases. The germline V gene encodes CDR1 SGHRS and CDR2 YFSETQ. V was pared by 4 bases and J by 5 bases, with 12 bases between. This CDR3 is 13 amino acids long. The chain's CDR3 is CASSVGQLETQYF. The CDR3 DNA follows: TGCGCCAGCAGCGTTGGACAGTTGGAGACCCAGTACTTC.

V is TRBV27 and J is TRBJ2-5; 7 nucleotides agree with TRBD1. Trimming cost V 4 bases and J 3 bases; bases outside gene matches: 5. Germline V lookup: CDR1 MNHEY, CDR2 SMNVEV (reference sequence). The CDR3 extends over 14 amino acids. The CDR3 loop reads CASSSLGQKETQYF. CDR3 bases: TGTGCCAGCAGTTCGTTGGGACAGAAAGAGACCCAGTACTTC.

This sequence joins TRBV5-1 and TRBJ2-6; D may be TRBD1 (6 bases). CDR1 is SGHRS, CDR2 YFSETQ, per germline. The CDR3 runs to 15 residues. V was clipped by 7 bases and J by 1 base, with 12 bases between them. CDR3 loop: CASGAQGSGANVLTF. The CDR3 nucleotides are TGCGCCAGCGGCGCCCAGGGGTCTGGGGCCAACGTCCTGACTTTC.

The rearrangement joins TRBV10-2 to TRBJ1-1; D remains ambiguous. Germline V gene lookup returns CDR1 WSHSY and CDR2 SAAADI. The CDR3 loop spans 13 amino acids. Trimming took 5 bases from V and 3 from J, leaving 10 bases between them. CDR3 bases: TGCGCCAGCAGTTTGAGCCAATACACTGAAGCTTTCTTT. This gives the protein CASSLSQYTEAFF.

The chain joins TRBV14 to TRBJ1-2; D remains ambiguous. With 0 bases removed from V and 3 bases from J, the gap between germline ends came to 8 bases. This CDR3 comprises 14 residues. Germline V gene lookup returns CDR1 SGHDN and CDR2 FVKESK. CDR3 in amino acids: CASSQDYGYYGYTF. The CDR3, as DNA: TGTGCCAGCAGCCAAGATTACGGGTACTATGGCTACACCTTC. The entire variable domain, with the rest obtained from reference TRBV14 and TRBJ1-2, is as follows: EAGVTQFPSHSVIEKGQTVTLRCDPISGHDNLYWYRRVMGKEIKFLLHFVKESKQDESGMPNNRFLAERTGGTYSTLKVQPAELEDSGVYFCASSQDYGYYGYTFGSGTRLTVV.

The CDR3 reads CASSLPSSGNYNEQFF. The CDR3 DNA follows: TGTGCCAGCAGTTTACCGAGTAGCGGAAATTACAATGAGCAGTTCTTC. J is TRBJ2-1 and V is TRBV28; TRBD2 is a possible D gene (6 bases). This CDR3 has 16 residues. The V end was cut by 2 bases, the J end by 4 bases, with 15 bases between. Germline-derived CDR1 and CDR2 are MDHEN and SYDVKM. The full variable domain, with the rest looked up from reference TRBV28 and TRBJ2-1, is DVKVTQSSRYLVKRTGEKVFLECVQDMDHENMFWYRQDPGLGLRLIYFSYDVKMKEKGDIPEGYSVSREKKERFSLILESASTNQTSMYLCASSLPSSGNYNEQFFGPGTRLTVL.

J is TRBJ2-3 and V is TRBV14, with D unresolved. V dropped 4 bases and J dropped 8 bases, with 10 bases sitting between them. Germline CDR1 reads SGHDN; CDR2 reads FVKESK. The CDR3 runs 12 residues. The CDR3 DNA reads TGTGCCAGCAGCCCTGGGCCCGGTACGCAGTATTTT. Translated, it gives CASSPGPGTQYF.

This chain links TRBV5-1 with TRBJ1-4; 8 nucleotides line up with TRBD1. The CDR3 totals 18 residues. The germline V gene has CDR1 SGHRS and CDR2 YFSETQ. J gave up 2 bases and V 1 base, and 10 bases lay outside the gene matches. CDR3 bases: TGCGCCAGCAGCTTGATGGAGACAGGGGTAATGACTAATGAAAAACTGTTTTTT. Residues: CASSLMETGVMTNEKLFF. Full variable domain (remainder filled in from reference TRBV5-1 and TRBJ1-4): KAGVTQTPRYLIKTRGQQVTLSCSPISGHRSVSWYQQTPGQGLQFLFEYFSETQRNKGNFPGRFSGRQFSNSRSEMNVSTLELGDSALYLCASSLMETGVMTNEKLFFGSGTQLSVL.